This T cell receptor beta chain was captured by sequencing in a study of regulatory T cells in long-lasting Graves disease. Study-level results: Limited sample numbers may have lowered accuracy. Persistent disease was characterized by preferential usage of TRBV28, TRBJ1-2 and TRBJ2-5.

TCR beta libraries were built with iRepertoire HTBI primers and Arm-PCR of CDR3 regions. A single record per CDR3 protein comes from TCRdb applying MiXCR to the multiplex PCR reads. Of 560,000 or so distinct CDR3 sequences listed, 15% to 20% are singletons. With respect to this clonotype: As yet, its antigen is unknown.

The CDR3 extends over 16 amino acids. V dropped 1 base and J dropped 4; count of bases not matched to a gene: 8. CDR1 and CDR2 from the germline V gene are MNHNS and SASEGT. Time point here: newly diagnosed GD, antithyroid drugs for less than 3 months. Researchers made the TCR library from RNA that was extracted from PBMCs. This same sample was also part of a study on T cells in Graves' hyperthyroidism and ophthalmopathy.

The specimen was peripheral blood mononuclear cells (PBMCs), collected at new diagnosis, from a patient treated with antithyroid drugs. The rearrangement links TRBV6-1 to TRBJ2-7, with 9 bases identical to TRBD2. This clonotype was sampled from a man between 18 and 29 years old with Graves disease. The CDR3 DNA reads TGTGCCAGCAGTGAAGTAGAAACTAGCGGGCGTTACGAGCAGTACTTC. Translating it yields CASSEVETSGRYEQYF.